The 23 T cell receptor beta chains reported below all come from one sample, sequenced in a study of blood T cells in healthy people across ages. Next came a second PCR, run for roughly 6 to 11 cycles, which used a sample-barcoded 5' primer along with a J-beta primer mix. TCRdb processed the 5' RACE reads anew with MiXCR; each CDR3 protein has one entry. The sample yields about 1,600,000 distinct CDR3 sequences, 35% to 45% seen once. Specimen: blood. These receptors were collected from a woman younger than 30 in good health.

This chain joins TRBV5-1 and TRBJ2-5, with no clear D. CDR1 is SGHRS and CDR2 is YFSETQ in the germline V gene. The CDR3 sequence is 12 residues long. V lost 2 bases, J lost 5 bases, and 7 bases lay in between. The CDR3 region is CASSFTPETQYF. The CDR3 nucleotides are TGCGCCAGCAGCTTTACCCCGGAGACCCAGTACTTC.

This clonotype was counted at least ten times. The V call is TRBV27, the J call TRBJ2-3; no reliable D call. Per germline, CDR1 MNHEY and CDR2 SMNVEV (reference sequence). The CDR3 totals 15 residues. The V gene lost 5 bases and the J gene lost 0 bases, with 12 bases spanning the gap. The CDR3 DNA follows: TGTGCCAGCAGTCGCCGGGCAGCTAGCACAGATACGCAGTATTTT. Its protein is CASSRRAASTDTQYF.

For the CDR3, the DNA is TGCGCCAGCAGGAATGGCGCTAGCGACTACGAGCAGTACTTC. It specifies CASRNGASDYEQYF. The V gene is TRBV4-1, the J gene TRBJ2-7; TRBD2 might be the D (6 bases). The CDR3 runs to 14 residues. CDR1 is MGHRA and CDR2 is YSYEKL in the germline V gene. Trimming removed 6 bases at V and 3 bases at J, with 15 bases between.

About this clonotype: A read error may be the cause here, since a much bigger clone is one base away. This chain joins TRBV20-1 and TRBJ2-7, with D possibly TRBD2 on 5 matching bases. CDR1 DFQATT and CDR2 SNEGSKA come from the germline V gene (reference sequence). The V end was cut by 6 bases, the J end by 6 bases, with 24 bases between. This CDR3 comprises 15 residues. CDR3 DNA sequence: TGCAGTGCCCAGACGGGTAGCGAGATACTCTGCGAGCAGTACTTC. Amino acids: CSAQTGSEILCEQYF.

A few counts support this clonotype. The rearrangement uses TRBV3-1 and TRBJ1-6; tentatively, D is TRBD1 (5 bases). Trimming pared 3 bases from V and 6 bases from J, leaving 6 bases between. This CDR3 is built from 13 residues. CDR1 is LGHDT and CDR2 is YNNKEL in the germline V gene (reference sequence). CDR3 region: CASSQTANSPLHF. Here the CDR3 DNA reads TGTGCCAGCAGCCAGACAGCTAATTCACCCCTCCACTTT.

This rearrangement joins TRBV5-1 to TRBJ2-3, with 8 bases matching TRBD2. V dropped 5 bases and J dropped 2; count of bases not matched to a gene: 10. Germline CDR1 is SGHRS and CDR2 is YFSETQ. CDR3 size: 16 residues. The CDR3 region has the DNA TGCGCCAGCAGGGTGATAGCGGGGTTGGACACAGATACGCAGTATTTT. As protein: CASRVIAGLDTDTQYF.

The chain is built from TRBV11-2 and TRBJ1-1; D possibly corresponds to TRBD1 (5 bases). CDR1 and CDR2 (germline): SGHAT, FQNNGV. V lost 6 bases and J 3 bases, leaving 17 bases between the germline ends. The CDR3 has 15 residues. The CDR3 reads CASRPNSGRDTEAFF. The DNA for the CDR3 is TGTGCCAGCAGACCGAATTCGGGGCGCGACACTGAAGCTTTCTTT.

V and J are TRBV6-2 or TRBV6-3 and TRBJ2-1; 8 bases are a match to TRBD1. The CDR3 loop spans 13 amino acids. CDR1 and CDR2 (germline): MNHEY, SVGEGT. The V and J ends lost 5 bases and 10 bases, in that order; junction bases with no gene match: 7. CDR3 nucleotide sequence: TGTGCCAGCAGTGATGGACAGGGTGTGGAGCAGTTCTTC. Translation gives CASSDGQGVEQFF.

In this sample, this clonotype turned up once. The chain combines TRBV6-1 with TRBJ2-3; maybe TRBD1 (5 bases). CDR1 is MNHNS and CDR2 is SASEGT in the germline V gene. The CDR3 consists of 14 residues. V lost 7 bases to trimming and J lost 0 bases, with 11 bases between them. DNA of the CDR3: TGTGCCAGCACGACGACAGTCAGCACAGATACGCAGTATTTT. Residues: CASTTTVSTDTQYF.

CDR3 sequence (DNA): TGTGCCAGCAAGGACAGGGGCCTCACCGGGGAGCTGTTTTTT. Amino acid sequence: CASKDRGLTGELFF. V usage is TRBV6-1 and J usage is TRBJ2-2; 9 nucleotides align to TRBD1. This CDR3 spans 14 amino acids. Per germline, CDR1 MNHNS and CDR2 SASEGT. The V and J ends lost 7 bases and 4 bases, in that order; junction bases with no gene match: 4.

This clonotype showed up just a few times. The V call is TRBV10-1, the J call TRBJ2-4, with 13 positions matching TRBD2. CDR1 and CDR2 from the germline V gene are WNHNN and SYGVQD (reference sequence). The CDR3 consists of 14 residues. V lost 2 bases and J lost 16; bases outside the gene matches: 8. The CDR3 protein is CASSEAGTSGITYF. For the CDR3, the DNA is TGCGCCAGCAGTGAGGCCGGGACTAGCGGGATCACTTACTTC.

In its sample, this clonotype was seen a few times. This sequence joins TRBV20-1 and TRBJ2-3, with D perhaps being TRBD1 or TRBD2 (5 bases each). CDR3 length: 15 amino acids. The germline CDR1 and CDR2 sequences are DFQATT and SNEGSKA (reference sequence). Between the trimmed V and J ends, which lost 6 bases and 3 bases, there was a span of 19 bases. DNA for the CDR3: TGCAGTGCAAAAGGGTTCGGGGCCGGGACAGATACGCAGTATTTT. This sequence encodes CSAKGFGAGTDTQYF.

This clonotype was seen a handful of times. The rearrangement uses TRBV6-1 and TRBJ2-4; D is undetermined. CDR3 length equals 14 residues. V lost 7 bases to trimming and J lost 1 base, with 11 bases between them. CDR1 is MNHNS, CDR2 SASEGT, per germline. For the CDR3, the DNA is TGTGCCAGCACCCAAGGGTCCGCCAAAAACATTCAGTACTTC. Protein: CASTQGSAKNIQYF.

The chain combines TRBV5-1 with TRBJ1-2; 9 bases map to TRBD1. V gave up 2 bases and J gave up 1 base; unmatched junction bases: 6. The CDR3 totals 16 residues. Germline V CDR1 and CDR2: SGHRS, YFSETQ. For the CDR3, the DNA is TGCGCCAGCAGCTTACACAGGGGGCAGAGTAACTATGGCTACACCTTC. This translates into CASSLHRGQSNYGYTF. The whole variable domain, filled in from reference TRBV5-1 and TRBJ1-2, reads KAGVTQTPRYLIKTRGQQVTLSCSPISGHRSVSWYQQTPGQGLQFLFEYFSETQRNKGNFPGRFSGRQFSNSRSEMNVSTLELGDSALYLCASSLHRGQSNYGYTFGSGTRLTVV.

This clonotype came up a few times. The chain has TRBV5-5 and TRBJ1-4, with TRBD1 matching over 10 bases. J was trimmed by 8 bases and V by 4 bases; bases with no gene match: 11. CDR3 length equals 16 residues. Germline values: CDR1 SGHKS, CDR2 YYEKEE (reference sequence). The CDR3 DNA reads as TGTGCCAGCAGCCCCCATAAAGGACAGGGGGGCGAAAAACTGTTTTTT. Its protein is CASSPHKGQGGEKLFF.

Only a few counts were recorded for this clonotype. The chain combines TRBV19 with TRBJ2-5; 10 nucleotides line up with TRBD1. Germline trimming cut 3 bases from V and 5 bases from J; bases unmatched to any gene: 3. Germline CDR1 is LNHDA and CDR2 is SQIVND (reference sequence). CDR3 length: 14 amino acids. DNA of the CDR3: TGTGCCAGTAGTATCGGGACAGGGGATGAGACCCAGTACTTC. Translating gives CASSIGTGDETQYF. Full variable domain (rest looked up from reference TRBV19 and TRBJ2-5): DGGITQSPKYLFRKEGQNVTLSCEQNLNHDAMYWYRQDPGQGLRLIYYSQIVNDFQKGDIAEGYSVSREKKESFPLTVTSAQKNPTAFYLCASSIGTGDETQYFGPGTRLLVL.

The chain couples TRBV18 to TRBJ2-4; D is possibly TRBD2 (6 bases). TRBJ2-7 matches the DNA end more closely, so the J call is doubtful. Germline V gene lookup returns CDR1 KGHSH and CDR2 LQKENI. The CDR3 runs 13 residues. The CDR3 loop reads CASSPPSGVEQYF. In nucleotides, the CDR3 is TGTGCCAGCTCACCACCGTCGGGGGTCGAGCAGTACTTC.

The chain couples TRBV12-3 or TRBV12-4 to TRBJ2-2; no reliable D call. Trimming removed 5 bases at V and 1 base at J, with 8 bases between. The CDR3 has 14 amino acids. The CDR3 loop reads CASSPTRNTGELFF. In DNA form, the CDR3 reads TGTGCCAGCAGTCCGACAAGGAACACCGGGGAGCTGTTTTTT.

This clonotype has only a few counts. The CDR3 nucleotides read TGTGCCAGCAGTTACTCGACGCGCGGGAGCTCCTACGAGCAGTACTTC. Its translation is CASSYSTRGSSYEQYF. The genes are TRBV6-2 or TRBV6-3 and TRBJ2-7; 7 bases match TRBD2. CDR3 size: 16 residues. The V and J ends lost 0 bases and 0 bases, in that order; junction bases with no gene match: 5. CDR1 MNHEY and CDR2 SVGEGT come from the germline V gene.

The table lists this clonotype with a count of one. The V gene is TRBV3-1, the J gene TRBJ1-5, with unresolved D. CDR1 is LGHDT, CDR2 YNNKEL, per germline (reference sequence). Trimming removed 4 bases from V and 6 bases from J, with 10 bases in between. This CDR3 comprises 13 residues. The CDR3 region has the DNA TGTGCCAGCAGCCGATCGTTCTTTCAGCCCCAGCATTTT. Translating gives CASSRSFFQPQHF.

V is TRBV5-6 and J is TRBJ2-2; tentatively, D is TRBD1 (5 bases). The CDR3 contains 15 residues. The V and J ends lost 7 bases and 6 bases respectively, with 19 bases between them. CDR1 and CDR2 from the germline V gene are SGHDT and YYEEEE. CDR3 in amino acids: CASGRQTLYAGELFF. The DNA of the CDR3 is TGTGCCAGCGGTCGACAGACCTTATACGCCGGGGAGCTGTTTTTT.

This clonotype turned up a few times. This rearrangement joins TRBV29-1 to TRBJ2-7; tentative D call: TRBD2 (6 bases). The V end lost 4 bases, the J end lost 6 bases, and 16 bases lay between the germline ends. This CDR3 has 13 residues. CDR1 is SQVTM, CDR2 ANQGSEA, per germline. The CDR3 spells CSVVLEKGGEQYF. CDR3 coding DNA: TGCAGCGTTGTGTTAGAGAAGGGAGGCGAGCAGTACTTC.

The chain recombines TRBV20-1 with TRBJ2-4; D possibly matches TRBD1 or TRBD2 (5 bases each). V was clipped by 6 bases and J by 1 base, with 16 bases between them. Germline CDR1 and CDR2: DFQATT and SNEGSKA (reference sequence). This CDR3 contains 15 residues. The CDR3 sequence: CSAARASRAKNIQYF. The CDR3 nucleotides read TGCAGTGCCGCCAGGGCTAGCAGGGCCAAAAACATTCAGTACTTC.